These 17 T cell receptor beta chains came from one sample sequenced in a study of cytomegalovirus exposure and HLA in healthy donors. Primers: 60 Vbeta forward and 13 Jbeta reverse. Some clones are missing from TCRdb's copy, which holds only in-frame ones; the method was immunoSEQ multiplex PCR. This sample lists 90,000 to 120,000 clones; its ten largest clones have 0.59%. Sequences were obtained from PBMCs. The receptors originated from a man aged 45 to 65 in good health and CMV-seronegative.

The rearrangement links TRBV27 to TRBJ2-1, with 8 bases aligning to TRBD2. The CDR3 consists of 14 residues. V was pared by 4 bases and J by 5 bases, with 4 bases of the junction left unmatched. Germline values: CDR1 MNHEY, CDR2 SMNVEV (reference sequence). CDR3: CASSSGTRHNEQFF. In DNA, the CDR3 is TGTGCCAGCAGTTCCGGGACTAGACACAATGAGCAGTTCTTC.

CDR3 region: CASSLGAQETQYF. CDR3 DNA sequence: TGTGCCAGCAGCTTAGGCGCACAAGAGACCCAGTACTTC. The J gene is TRBJ2-5, the V gene TRBV7-2, with D uncertain. CDR1 SGHTA and CDR2 FQGNSA come from the germline V gene. The CDR3 runs 13 residues. V dropped 1 base and J dropped 2 bases, with 5 bases sitting between them.

The chain uses TRBV7-6 and TRBJ1-5; 7 nucleotides align to TRBD1. The junction had 6 bases not matched to a gene; V was cut back by 5 bases and J by 5 bases. Germline-derived CDR1 and CDR2 are SGHVS and FNYEAQ. The CDR3 has 14 residues. The CDR3 protein is CASSLDREDQPQHF. In nucleotides, the CDR3 is TGTGCCAGCAGCCTTGACAGGGAGGATCAGCCCCAGCATTTT.

J is TRBJ1-6 and V is TRBV6-5, with D unclear. CDR3 length: 12 amino acids. V lost 3 bases and J lost 10, with 7 bases in between. Germline CDR1 MNHEY, CDR2 SVGAGI. The CDR3 DNA reads TGTGCCAGCAGTTATAAGAGCTCACCCCTCCACTTT. Translated, it gives CASSYKSSPLHF.

This chain uses TRBV7-2 with TRBJ2-1; D might be TRBD1 (7 bases). Trimming cost V 6 bases and J 5 bases, with 17 bases left between them. The CDR3 has 15 residues. Per germline, CDR1 SGHTA and CDR2 FQGNSA. The CDR3 spells CASSYSGGLNNEQFF. CDR3 sequence (DNA): TGTGCCAGCAGTTACTCAGGGGGACTTAACAATGAGCAGTTCTTC.

This rearrangement joins TRBV5-6 to TRBJ1-2; no clear D. Trimming removed 4 bases from V and 4 bases from J, with 11 bases in between. The CDR3 totals 13 residues. Germline V gene sequence: CDR1 SGHDT, CDR2 YYEEEE. This CDR3 is CASSAQATYGYTF. CDR3 bases: TGTGCCAGCAGCGCCCAGGCTACCTATGGCTACACCTTC.

This chain joins TRBV19 and TRBJ1-1, with D uncertain. V lost 5 bases and J 1 base, leaving 8 bases between the germline ends. Germline values: CDR1 LNHDA, CDR2 SQIVND (reference sequence). The CDR3 is 13 amino acids. The CDR3 DNA sequence: TGTGCCAGTAGTCTTTTATCGAACACTGAAGCTTTCTTT. Translating gives CASSLLSNTEAFF.

The chain has TRBV4-3 and TRBJ1-5; TRBD1 might be the D (5 bases). This CDR3 spans 16 amino acids. Deletions cut 0 bases from V and 3 bases from J, with 12 bases between. Germline V lookup: CDR1 LGHNA, CDR2 YSLEER. CDR3 loop: CASSQDRGVINQPQHF. The CDR3 nucleotides read TGCGCCAGCAGCCAAGATCGGGGGGTGATCAATCAGCCCCAGCATTTT.

The V gene is TRBV18, the J gene TRBJ2-1; TRBD2 might be the D (6 bases). Trimming left V 3 bases short and J 4 bases short, with 19 bases between. Germline values: CDR1 KGHSH, CDR2 LQKENI. The CDR3 covers 17 residues. The CDR3 nucleotides read TGTGCCAGCTCACCCGCATACTCAGCGGGCGGTTACAATGAGCAGTTCTTC. This translates into CASSPAYSAGGYNEQFF.

This chain joins TRBV19 and TRBJ1-1, with D tentatively TRBD1 (5 bases). This CDR3 is 17 amino acids long. Germline V gene lookup returns CDR1 LNHDA and CDR2 SQIVND (reference sequence). The V gene lost 7 bases and the J gene lost 4 bases, with 25 bases spanning the gap. The DNA for the CDR3 is TGTGCCAGTACCATAGTCCACACAGGCGCGGGGAGCACTGAAGCTTTCTTT. Encoded protein: CASTIVHTGAGSTEAFF.

The J gene is TRBJ2-2, the V gene TRBV2; D may be TRBD1 (5 bases). The CDR3 is made up of 13 amino acids. Trimming removed 3 bases from V and 9 bases from J, with 11 bases in between. Germline V CDR1 and CDR2: SNHLY, FYNNEI. DNA for the CDR3: TGTGCCAGCAGTGATAGGGGCCCGCGGGAGCTGTTTTTT. As protein: CASSDRGPRELFF.

J is TRBJ1-4 and V is TRBV7-8, with D perhaps matching TRBD1 (5 bases). CDR3 size: 14 residues. In germline, CDR1 is SGHVS, CDR2 FQNEAQ. Between the trimmed V and J ends, which lost 3 bases and 8 bases, there was a span of 13 bases. CDR3 loop: CASSFDSLREKLFF. DNA for the CDR3: TGTGCCAGCAGCTTTGACAGCCTTCGGGAAAAACTGTTTTTT.

This chain links TRBV2 with TRBJ1-5; D uncertain. CDR1 and CDR2 from the germline V gene are SNHLY and FYNNEI. The CDR3 contains 15 residues. Deletions cut 6 bases from V and 0 bases from J, with 12 bases between. CDR3 residues: CASSLNPYSNQPQHF. The CDR3 DNA is TGTGCCAGCAGCCTTAATCCGTATAGCAATCAGCCCCAGCATTTT.

The chain employs TRBV7-2 and TRBJ2-5, with D tentatively TRBD1 (6 bases). The CDR3 extends over 14 amino acids. V lost 1 base and J 3 bases, leaving 9 bases between the germline ends. Germline V gives CDR1 SGHTA, CDR2 FQGNSA. CDR3 nucleotides: TGTGCCAGCAGCTTAGTGCGGACAGAAGAGACCCAGTACTTC. This codes for CASSLVRTEETQYF.

V usage is TRBV27 and J usage is TRBJ2-5; the match to TRBD2 covers 10 bases. In germline, CDR1 is MNHEY, CDR2 SMNVEV (reference sequence). V shed 10 bases, J shed 5 bases, and the junction held 16 bases outside the gene matches. The CDR3 length is 16 residues. This CDR3 is CATAPASGRILETQYF. CDR3 DNA: TGTGCCACCGCACCCGCTAGCGGGAGAATTCTTGAGACCCAGTACTTC.

J is TRBJ1-4 and V is TRBV6-1, with D perhaps TRBD1 (5 bases). Trimming pared 8 bases from V and 0 bases from J, leaving 13 bases between. Germline V gene lookup returns CDR1 MNHNS and CDR2 SASEGT. This CDR3 spans 15 amino acids. CDR3 DNA sequence: TGTGCCAGCGGGAGGGACTTTGCAACTAATGAAAAACTGTTTTTT. Its translation: CASGRDFATNEKLFF.

The chain links TRBV30 to TRBJ2-7; D gene uncertain. The germline CDR1 and CDR2 sequences are GTSNPN and SVGIG (reference sequence). The CDR3 contains 13 residues. CDR3 loop: CAINSFHAYEQYF. In DNA form, the CDR3 reads TGTGCAATCAACAGTTTCCACGCCTACGAGCAGTACTTC.